One and the same sample provided the 19 T cell receptor beta chains below, sequenced in a study of cytomegalovirus exposure and HLA in healthy donors (dated by TCRdb to 2015 to 2018). Libraries were made using the immunoSEQ multiplex PCR assay. The multiplex PCR relied on a mix of 60 forward primers for TCR Vbeta segments and 13 reverse primers for TCR Jbeta segments. The table comes from immuneACCESS by way of TCRdb, which keeps in-frame sequences with V and J called. Part of the clones is missing from these tables; in studies checked, under half for an unresolved V gene and the rest for unknown reasons. This sample comprises around 140,000 clones, roughly four fifths of them detected only once. 1.8% of the sample rests with the top ten. Input material: PBMCs. Receptors were obtained from a female donor in good health and CMV-seropositive.

The V call is TRBV2, the J call TRBJ1-2; no definite D call. Germline assignment: CDR1 SNHLY and CDR2 FYNNEI. This CDR3 comprises 18 residues. The germline V and J ends were trimmed by 3 bases and 1 base, with 21 bases remaining between them. CDR3 DNA: TGTGCCAGCAGTGAGACAATCATGGCTGGACGGGGTAACTATGGCTACACCTTC. Translated: CASSETIMAGRGNYGYTF.

V is TRBV5-1 and J is TRBJ2-1, with a tentative D call TRBD1 (6 bases). This CDR3 is 13 amino acids long. With 1 base removed from V and 8 bases from J, the gap between germline ends came to 10 bases. Per the germline V gene, CDR1 is SGHRS and CDR2 is YFSETQ. Here the CDR3 reads CASSLTGFHEQFF. The CDR3 nucleotides read TGCGCCAGCAGCTTGACAGGGTTCCATGAGCAGTTCTTC.

This sequence joins TRBV28 and TRBJ2-3; 7 bases are shared with TRBD2. V was clipped by 6 bases and J by 4 bases; unmatched bases: 10. CDR3 length: 15 amino acids. The germline V gene has CDR1 MDHEN and CDR2 SYDVKM. This CDR3 reads CASRDGGTYSDTQYF. CDR3 coding DNA: TGTGCCAGCAGGGACGGGGGGACTTACTCAGATACGCAGTATTTT.

This clone was seen only a few times. This chain joins TRBV30 and TRBJ2-7; 11 bases fit TRBD1. The length of the CDR3 is 15 residues. The germline V gene has CDR1 GTSNPN and CDR2 SVGIG (reference sequence). V shed 1 base and J 3 bases; nucleotides not matched to a gene: 5. This CDR3 reads CAWSETGTGGYEQYF. Written as DNA, the CDR3 is TGTGCCTGGAGTGAGACCGGGACAGGGGGCTACGAGCAGTACTTC.

J is TRBJ2-7 and V is TRBV5-4, with TRBD1 matching 11 bases. The CDR3 has 14 residues. Germline V gene lookup returns CDR1 SGHNT and CDR2 YYREEE (reference sequence). The V gene end was trimmed by 5 bases and the J gene end by 2 bases; junction bases not matched to a gene: 3. The CDR3: CASRPGQGAYEQYF. The CDR3, as DNA: TGTGCCAGCAGACCGGGACAGGGGGCCTACGAGCAGTACTTC.

The J gene is TRBJ1-1, the V gene TRBV4-1; 8 bases are shared with TRBD1. J lost 1 base, V lost 3 bases, and 13 bases had no gene match. This CDR3 comprises 18 residues. The germline gives CDR1 MGHRA, CDR2 YSYEKL. CDR3: CASSQAGQGTSKNTEAFF. Written as DNA, the CDR3 is TGCGCCAGCAGCCAGGCCGGACAGGGAACATCTAAGAACACTGAAGCTTTCTTT.

V gene TRBV2 combines with J gene TRBJ1-4, with a weak D call TRBD1 (5 bases). V was shortened by 1 base and J by 4 bases, with 10 bases between the two germline ends. Germline V lookup: CDR1 SNHLY, CDR2 FYNNEI. The CDR3 runs to 15 residues. In nucleotides, the CDR3 is TGTGCCAGCAGTGAAGAAGGGGCCTTTAATGAAAAACTGTTTTTT. Translated: CASSEEGAFNEKLFF.

V is TRBV9 and J is TRBJ2-3; D is possibly TRBD2 (6 bases). V lost 2 bases to trimming and J lost 4 bases, with 17 bases between them. The CDR3 is made up of 16 amino acids. Germline values: CDR1 SGDLS, CDR2 YYNGEE. This chain's CDR3 is CASSVLSGVRADTQYF. The DNA of the CDR3 is TGTGCCAGCAGCGTTTTATCGGGAGTTAGGGCAGATACGCAGTATTTT.

The chain carries TRBV11-3 and TRBJ2-5; 7 positions match TRBD2. V gave up 1 base and J gave up 5 bases; unmatched junction bases: 1. This CDR3 comprises 13 residues. The germline gives CDR1 SGHNT, CDR2 YENEEA. The CDR3 region is CASSLVGGETQYF. CDR3 nucleotide sequence: TGTGCCAGCAGCTTAGTGGGAGGGGAGACCCAGTACTTC.

V usage is TRBV6-1 and J usage is TRBJ2-7; 8 bases align to TRBD1. Per the germline V gene, CDR1 is MNHNS and CDR2 is SASEGT. V was clipped by 6 bases and J by 1 base; unmatched bases: 5. This CDR3 comprises 14 residues. The CDR3 DNA is TGTGCCAGCAGATGGACAGGGAAGTCCTACGAGCAGTACTTC. Translated: CASRWTGKSYEQYF.

The V call is TRBV28, the J call TRBJ1-1, with a possible D match to TRBD1 (5 bases). The CDR3 has 15 amino acids. V lost 5 bases and J 3 bases, leaving 16 bases between the germline ends. Germline V gives CDR1 MDHEN, CDR2 SYDVKM. This CDR3 is CASSPGGGGYTEAFF. Written as DNA, the CDR3 is TGTGCCAGCAGTCCCGGGGGTGGCGGCTACACTGAAGCTTTCTTT.

V and J are TRBV5-1 and TRBJ2-1; the match to TRBD2 covers 10 bases. The germline V gene has CDR1 SGHRS and CDR2 YFSETQ. There are 14 residues in the CDR3. The junction had 1 base not matched to a gene; V was cut back by 4 bases and J by 3 bases. In DNA, the CDR3 is TGCGCCAGCAGCCGGACTAGCGGCTACAATGAGCAGTTCTTC. Translated: CASSRTSGYNEQFF.

V usage is TRBV27 and J usage is TRBJ2-1; 11 bases fit TRBD2. V shed 6 bases, J shed 0 bases, and the junction held 4 bases outside the gene matches. CDR3 size: 16 residues. CDR1 and CDR2 from the germline V gene are MNHEY and SMNVEV (reference sequence). CDR3 DNA sequence: TGTGCCAGCAGACTAGCGGGAGACGTCTCCTACAATGAGCAGTTCTTC. Translation gives CASRLAGDVSYNEQFF.

This clone came up a few times. The chain recombines TRBV4-2 with TRBJ2-7; 13 bases match TRBD2. The CDR3 is 16 amino acids. Germline CDR1 reads LGHNA; CDR2 reads YNFKEQ. V gave up 3 bases and J gave up 4 bases; unmatched junction bases: 6. The CDR3 bases are TGTGCCAGCAGCCAGGGGACTAGCGGGATAACTTACGAGCAGTACTTC. Protein product: CASSQGTSGITYEQYF.

This clone was recorded once. The genes are TRBV6-4 and TRBJ2-1; 7 positions match TRBD2. The J segment lost 13 bases and the V segment lost 5 bases, leaving 5 bases of the junction unmatched. CDR1 is MRHNA and CDR2 is SNTAGT in the germline V gene. The CDR3 contains 11 residues. The CDR3 region has the DNA TGTGCCAGCAGTTCCGGGACTATTCAGTTCTTC. It encodes CASSSGTIQFF.

The chain recombines TRBV2 with TRBJ2-1, with no clear D. Germline V gene data show CDR1 as SNHLY and CDR2 as FYNNEI. The germline V and J ends were trimmed by 7 bases and 4 bases, with 5 bases remaining between them. The CDR3 runs 11 residues. Here the CDR3 DNA reads TGTGCCAGCAATCTATACAATGAGCAGTTCTTC. Translated: CASNLYNEQFF.

The V call is TRBV19, the J call TRBJ2-7; 8 bases are shared with TRBD2. The CDR3 has 16 amino acids. The V segment lost 5 bases and the J segment 0 bases; nucleotides outside the gene matches: 9. From germline, CDR1 is LNHDA and CDR2 SQIVND (reference sequence). CDR3 bases: TGTGCCAGTAGTCGGGAGGGGGGGCCCTACTCCTACGAGCAGTACTTC. Translated: CASSREGGPYSYEQYF.

This rearrangement joins TRBV19 to TRBJ1-5, with 8 bases lining up with TRBD1. This CDR3 is 13 amino acids long. In germline, CDR1 is LNHDA, CDR2 SQIVND (reference sequence). The V segment lost 6 bases and the J segment 5 bases; nucleotides outside the gene matches: 3. The CDR3 loop is CASSLTGDQPQHF. CDR3 DNA: TGTGCCAGTAGCCTGACAGGGGATCAGCCCCAGCATTTT.

V usage is TRBV4-1 and J usage is TRBJ2-3; possibly TRBD2 for D (5 bases). There are 18 residues in the CDR3. The germline V gene encodes CDR1 MGHRA and CDR2 YSYEKL. V was trimmed by 0 bases and J by 2 bases, leaving 18 bases between them. The CDR3 bases are TGCGCCAGCAGCCAAGAACTCGCCAACCTACTAGTCACAGATACGCAGTATTTT. Protein: CASSQELANLLVTDTQYF.